One sample yielded the 12 T cell receptor beta chains listed below, sequenced in a study of CD8+ T cells in alopecia areata. Isolated RNA was reverse transcribed into cDNA used as the sequencing template. Using immunoSEQ multiplex PCR, the repertoire was profiled, and TCRdb retains in-frame clones only, with some absent. This sample has 110,000 to 150,000 clones; roughly 64% occur once, and the top ten carry 5% to 7.5%. Sequences were derived from CD4+ T cells sorted from blood, sampled at week 0. The source of these receptors is a human donor with alopecia areata.

The gene calls are TRBV19 and TRBJ2-7, with 8 bases that match TRBD1. V gave up 5 bases and J gave up 0 bases; unmatched junction bases: 9. The CDR3 is made up of 16 amino acids. Germline V gene lookup returns CDR1 LNHDA and CDR2 SQIVND (reference sequence). CDR3 in amino acids: CASSPWGQASSYEQYF. CDR3 sequence (DNA): TGTGCCAGTAGTCCGTGGGGACAGGCGAGCTCCTACGAGCAGTACTTC.

There are a few counts of this clone. Given the absence of the conserved phenylalanine or tryptophan at the CDR3 end, a read error is likely. No DNA is shown, since the ends of the CDR3 on it are uncertain; the CDR3 is the one TCRdb lists. This sequence joins TRBV29-1 and TRBJ2-7; the listed D gene, TRBD2, was not tested against the DNA. The CDR3 numbers 8 amino acids, ends counted. The germline V gene has CDR1 SQVTM and CDR2 ANQGSEA. CDR3 in amino acids: CSVDLAAH.

There are a few counts of this clone. The chain combines TRBV29-1 with TRBJ1-1; D is undetermined. V was clipped by 3 bases and J by 3 bases, with 2 bases between them. There are 10 residues in the CDR3. The germline V gene has CDR1 SQVTM and CDR2 ANQGSEA. CDR3: CSVDHTEAFF. As DNA, the CDR3 is TGCAGCGTTGATCACACTGAAGCTTTCTTT. Filled out from reference TRBV29-1 and TRBJ1-1, the complete variable domain reads SAVISQKPSRDICQRGTSLTIQCQVDSQVTMMFWYRQQPGQSLTLIATANQGSEATYESGFVIDKFPISRPNLTFSTLTVSNMSPEDSSIYLCSVDHTEAFFGQGTRLTVV.

The chain links TRBV30 to TRBJ2-3; 11 nucleotides line up with TRBD2. Trimming cost V 0 bases and J 2 bases; bases outside gene matches: 7. Germline values: CDR1 GTSNPN, CDR2 SVGIG (reference sequence). The CDR3 loop spans 17 amino acids. This chain's CDR3 is CAWSVKRLAGPTDTQYF. The CDR3 coding sequence is TGTGCCTGGAGTGTAAAACGACTAGCGGGGCCCACAGATACGCAGTATTTT.

The chain carries TRBV5-4 and TRBJ1-2; D is perhaps TRBD1 (5 bases). The CDR3 covers 14 residues. Trimming took off 4 bases at V and 8 bases at J, with 18 bases between the two ends. CDR1 is SGHNT, CDR2 YYREEE, per germline (reference sequence). CDR3 region: CASSSLGVLRGYTF. The CDR3 DNA reads TGTGCCAGCAGCAGCCTAGGGGTATTGCGCGGCTACACCTTC.

This rearrangement joins TRBV2 to TRBJ1-6; D is unclear. The V end was cut by 7 bases, the J end by 10 bases, with 20 bases between. CDR1 is SNHLY and CDR2 is FYNNEI in the germline V gene. CDR3 length: 15 amino acids. CDR3 amino acids: CASIVTPIMGSPLHF. The DNA for the CDR3 is TGTGCCAGCATAGTCACCCCCATCATGGGGTCACCCCTCCACTTT. Full variable domain (remainder filled in from reference TRBV2 and TRBJ1-6): EPEVTQTPSHQVTQMGQEVILRCVPISNHLYFYWYRQILGQKVEFLVSFYNNEISEKSEIFDDQFSVERPDGSNFTLKIRSTKLEDSAMYFCASIVTPIMGSPLHFGNGTRLTVT.

V and J are TRBV29-1 and TRBJ2-5; D gene uncertain. Germline assignment: CDR1 SQVTM and CDR2 ANQGSEA. CDR3 length: 11 amino acids. V lost 6 bases to trimming and J lost 5 bases, with 10 bases between them. In DNA, the CDR3 is TGCAGCGTGTCATACTGGGAGACCCAGTACTTC. This translates into CSVSYWETQYF.

The V and J genes are TRBV29-1 and TRBJ1-2, with D tentatively TRBD1 (6 bases). CDR3 length: 11 amino acids. In germline, CDR1 is SQVTM, CDR2 ANQGSEA. The V end was cut by 5 bases, the J end by 6 bases, with 10 bases between. The CDR3 reads CSVSGVDGYTF. The CDR3 nucleotides are TGCAGCGTTTCAGGGGTGGATGGCTACACCTTC.

J is TRBJ1-1 and V is TRBV7-9; TRBD1 aligns across 8 bases. There are 14 residues in the CDR3. Germline V gives CDR1 SEHNR, CDR2 FQNEAQ (reference sequence). V lost 5 bases to trimming and J lost 4 bases; unmatched junction nucleotides: 6. The CDR3 bases are TGTGCCAGCAGCATCCGGGACAGGCCCACTGAAGCTTTCTTT. Protein sequence: CASSIRDRPTEAFF.

This chain links TRBV4-3 with TRBJ2-3, with TRBD2 matching 13 bases. This CDR3 has 17 amino acids. V was clipped by 3 bases and J by 2 bases; unmatched bases: 5. Germline V CDR1 and CDR2: LGHNA, YSLEER. As DNA, the CDR3 is TGCGCCAGCAGCCACGGACTAGCGGGGGCCTACACAGATACGCAGTATTTT. Its protein product is CASSHGLAGAYTDTQYF.

The gene calls are TRBV4-1 and TRBJ2-7; 7 bases are a match to TRBD1. The junction had 11 bases not matched to a gene; V was cut back by 2 bases and J by 7 bases. This CDR3 region has 15 residues. CDR1 is MGHRA and CDR2 is YSYEKL in the germline V gene. The CDR3 coding sequence is TGCGCCAGCAGCCAATTCAGGCAGGGGGTTTGGGAGCAGTACTTC. Protein product: CASSQFRQGVWEQYF.

The CDR3: CASSVSGTTNTGELFF. Here the CDR3 DNA reads TGTGCCAGCAGCGTCTCCGGGACTACGAACACCGGGGAGCTGTTTTTT. The chain uses TRBV9 and TRBJ2-2; the match to TRBD2 covers 7 bases. The CDR3 loop spans 16 amino acids. Germline values: CDR1 SGDLS, CDR2 YYNGEE. The J segment lost 0 bases and the V segment lost 2 bases, leaving 4 bases of the junction unmatched. Drawing the rest from reference TRBV9 and TRBJ2-2, the complete variable domain is DSGVTQTPKHLITATGQRVTLRCSPRSGDLSVYWYQQSLDQGLQFLIQYYNGEERAKGNILERFSAQQFPDLHSELNLSSLELGDSALYFCASSVSGTTNTGELFFGEGSRLTVL.